This TCR beta chain is drawn from a study of T cells after yellow fever vaccination (dated by TCRdb to the late 2010s). The study in broad terms: The SMART-Seq v4 Ultra Low Input RNA kit was used to prepare libraries from fractions with low cell numbers. Blood was drawn at multiple timepoints before and after primary and secondary immunization, with bulk PBMC replicates and cell subsets isolated. Two healthy male donors, one aged 18 to 30 and one aged 30 to 40 years, made up the cohort. To follow T-cell clones before and after primary and booster YFV17D yellow fever vaccination, bulk TCR alpha and beta repertoires were sequenced over time.

Synthesis of TCR cDNA relied on 5'RACE template switching, a step that introduced a universal primer site along with unique molecular identifiers. Priming of cDNA synthesis was performed from both the TCR alpha and TCR beta constant segments. Library amplification involved two PCR steps, and the second step added sample barcodes and sequencing adapters. Sequencing of libraries was performed on Illumina HiSeq 2500 (2x100 bp) or NovaSeq (2x150 bp). As for the original processing: Demultiplexing of reads and collapsing into UMI consensus sequences were performed with MIGEC, and V(D)J alignment was carried out with MiXCR. Vaccine-responding clonotypes were defined with edgeR using replicate PBMC samples, requiring FDR below 0.01 and a log2 fold change above 5 up to day 15. Bulk clonotypes were assigned CD4 or CD8 identity according to which sequenced CD4 or CD8 repertoire held them at higher abundance. TCRdb trimmed public reads at Q25 via fastp, called clones via MiXCR and kept in-frame beta chains. CDR3 protein duplicates are merged, each entry listing the most common genes and DNA. In this record, the V and J calls reflect TCRdb's handling and not the investigators' own analysis. The sample contains 500,000 to 650,000 distinct CDR3 sequences, approximately 16% of them found a single time. The top ten hold around 15% of the sample.

The sample's treatment or condition label, decoded: live attenuated yellow fever vaccine strain. At every blood-draw timepoint, two biological replicates of bulk PBMCs were collected. PBMCs were isolated from peripheral blood using a standard Ficoll-Paque protocol. RNA was extracted with TriZol from bulk PBMCs, CD4 and CD8 fractions, and dextramer-positive and dextramer-negative fractions. Overall study results and their limits: Only a couple of donors were included in the study, so the extent to which the findings can be generalized is limited. A small share of clonotypes occurred in both CD4 and CD8 compartments, likely arising from convergent recombination. The secondary T-cell response was weaker than the primary response but faster, peaking on day 5 instead of day 15. Computational filtering was required because FACS-sorted repertoires could contain abundant contaminating clonotypes from the bulk population. After the booster, most clones that had expanded after primary vaccination were detected again (around 96% of CD4 and around nine tenths of CD8), suggesting broad maintenance of memory.

CDR1 and CDR2, looked up from the germline V gene, are SGHTA and FQGTGA. Trimming costs V 2 bases and J 2 bases, and their ends lie 7 bases apart. There are 14 amino acids in the CDR3, from cysteine to phenylalanine inclusive. CDR3 DNA only is kept here, 42 bases in frame from base 1. This clonotype was recorded at least ten times. Its antigen is currently not known. There are no base qualities to consult, and no much larger clone falls within one base. The TCR was taken from a man between 18 and 29 years old who received the YFV17D yellow fever vaccine. The V gene is TRBV7-3 and the J gene is TRBJ1-5, with the D gene call left open. Source: PBMCs, taken 5 days after the first yellow fever vaccination. The CDR3 corresponds to CASSLGEGNQPQHF. Here is the DNA: TGTGCCAGCAGCTTAGGGGAAGGCAATCAGCCCCAGCATTTT.